The 20 T cell receptor beta chains in this list originate from one sample, sequenced in a study of tumor-infiltrating lymphocytes in oesophageal squamous cell carcinoma. Each CDR3 protein gets one entry after TCRdb re-called the PCR reads with MiXCR. Found here are fewer than 20,000 distinct CDR3 sequences, around 40% of them singletons; the top ten hold roughly a fifth. The sequenced sample was esophageal tumor tissue. These receptor sequences come from a male donor with esophageal squamous cell carcinoma.

This sequence joins TRBV12-3 or TRBV12-4 and TRBJ2-1, with TRBD2 matching over 10 bases. The J call is doubtful: the DNA matches TRBJ2-7 better. The CDR3 runs 20 residues. CDR3 bases: TGTGCCAGCAGTTTTATGATCCTGGACAGAGGACTAGCGGATACCTACGAGCAGTACTTC. Protein sequence: CASSFMILDRGLADTYEQYF.

This clonotype was recorded a few times. A read error may be the cause here, since a much bigger clone is one base away. CDR3 in amino acids: CASRTGNTGELYF. CDR3 DNA: TGTGCCAGCAGGACAGGGAACACCGGGGAGCTGTATTTT. The chain carries TRBV5-4 and TRBJ2-3; TRBD1 agrees at 7 bases. With 5 bases clipped from V and 14 bases from J, the junction kept 14 bases outside the gene matches. CDR3 length: 13 residues. CDR1 and CDR2 (germline): SGHNT, YYREEE (reference sequence).

Comment on this clonotype: The junction departs from the called germline gene at one end, perhaps through a read error. The chain joins TRBV7-7 to TRBJ1-4, with D hard to call. CDR3 size: 14 residues. The V gene's germline CDR1 is SSHAT and CDR2 FNYEAQ (reference sequence). CDR3 loop: CASSLSMADEKLFF. CDR3 bases: TGTGCTAGCAGCCTAAGTATGGCCGATGAAAAACTGTTTTTT.

The sample holds many counts of this clonotype. Possible read error: a much larger clone is one base away. The rearrangement joins TRBV10-3 to TRBJ2-5, with 8 nucleotides matching TRBD2. Looked up from germline, CDR1 is ENHRY and CDR2 is SYGVKD. This CDR3 contains 17 residues. V dropped 5 bases and J dropped 11; count of bases not matched to a gene: 22. CDR3 coding DNA: TGTGCCATCAGTAAGGGACTAGGGGGGGTCACTGGGAATGAGCAGTACTTC. Amino acid sequence: CAISKGLGGVTGNEQYF.

This clonotype appeared a few times. This chain's CDR3 is CASSRLAGGYNEQFF. The CDR3 DNA follows: TGTGCCAGCAGTCGACTAGCGGGAGGCTACAATGAGCAGTTCTTC. The chain is built from TRBV12-3 or TRBV12-4 and TRBJ2-5; 13 bases map to TRBD2. The J call may not be correct, given that the DNA end is closer to TRBJ2-1. The CDR3 spans 15 residues.

This clonotype was observed at least ten times. The chain couples TRBV28 to TRBJ1-5, with D perhaps matching TRBD1 (6 bases). Trimming took 5 bases from V and 3 from J, leaving 26 bases between them. The germline V gene encodes CDR1 MDHEN and CDR2 SYDVKM. CDR3 length: 19 residues. For the CDR3, the DNA is TGTGCCAGCAGTACCCGCTTGAGAGGGGGAACAGGCGTCAATCAGCCCCAGCATTTT. It specifies CASSTRLRGGTGVNQPQHF.

The genes are TRBV6-6 and TRBJ2-5, with 10 bases aligning to TRBD1. The CDR3 totals 15 residues. The germline V gene has CDR1 MNHNY and CDR2 SVGAGI (reference sequence). With 5 bases clipped from V and 4 bases from J, the junction kept 7 bases outside the gene matches. The CDR3 sequence: CASSRGDRGLETQYF. DNA for the CDR3: TGTGCCAGCAGTAGGGGGGACAGGGGTTTAGAGACCCAGTACTTC.

This clonotype was recorded many times. This chain uses TRBV7-3 with TRBJ2-2, with D perhaps TRBD1 (5 bases). Looked up from germline, CDR1 is SGHTA and CDR2 is FQGTGA. Trimming cost V 5 bases and J 6 bases, with 10 bases left between them. The CDR3 spans 13 residues. CDR3 DNA sequence: TGTGCCAGCAGCGAACAGGTGGCCGGGGAGCTGTTTTTT. Its protein product is CASSEQVAGELFF.

The V and J genes are TRBV6-1 and TRBJ1-2, with TRBD1 as a possible D gene (6 bases). This CDR3 region has 14 residues. Deletions cut 7 bases from V and 7 bases from J, with 19 bases between. Germline values: CDR1 MNHNS, CDR2 SASEGT. Here the CDR3 reads CASTPGRGASGYTF. The CDR3 DNA reads as TGTGCCAGCACCCCAGGGAGGGGGGCTTCTGGCTACACCTTC.

There are many counts of this clonotype. The rearrangement uses TRBV5-1 and TRBJ1-1, with D possibly being TRBD1 (6 bases). Trimming stripped 4 bases from V and 5 bases from J, with 21 bases between. CDR3 length: 16 amino acids. Germline assignment: CDR1 SGHRS and CDR2 YFSETQ. CDR3 protein: CASSPTGTPGWTEAFF. The CDR3 DNA follows: TGCGCCAGCAGCCCTACAGGGACCCCAGGGTGGACTGAAGCTTTCTTT.

Comment on this clonotype: A read error is likely, as this CDR3 ends without the conserved phenylalanine or tryptophan. The DNA is left out, because the CDR3 cannot be placed on it with certainty; the CDR3 is given as TCRdb lists it. The chain uses TRBV6-2 or TRBV6-3 and TRBJ2-5; the table's D gene call, TRBD1, was not cross checked with the DNA. CDR1 is MNHEY and CDR2 is SVGEGT in the germline V gene. The CDR3 region is 15 residues in length, termini included. CDR3 in amino acids: CASSEGTGYGYTFGS.

There are many counts of this clonotype. The rearrangement uses TRBV4-2 and TRBJ1-6; 10 nucleotides agree with TRBD1. CDR3 size: 15 residues. After removal of 6 bases from V and 7 bases from J, the junction contained 6 bases not matched to a gene. Germline V lookup: CDR1 LGHNA, CDR2 YNFKEQ. CDR3 sequence reads: CASRRGTGENSPLHF. CDR3 sequence (DNA): TGTGCCAGCAGGCGAGGGACAGGGGAGAATTCACCCCTCCACTTT.

In this sample, this clonotype is medium-sized. The J gene is TRBJ2-7, the V gene TRBV7-2; tentative D call: TRBD1 (5 bases). CDR1 SGHTA and CDR2 FQGNSA come from the germline V gene. V was shortened by 5 bases and J by 6 bases, with 26 bases between the two germline ends. This CDR3 region has 17 residues. CDR3 residues: CASSPRSRAAPVREQYF. DNA for the CDR3: TGTGCCAGCAGCCCTAGAAGCAGGGCCGCCCCGGTCCGCGAGCAGTACTTC.

This clonotype counts as medium-sized. The chain joins TRBV6-1 to TRBJ2-5; no reliable D call. V lost 8 bases and J lost 2, with 9 bases in between. This CDR3 region has 12 residues. Germline lookup yields CDR1 MNHNS and CDR2 SASEGT. The CDR3 is CASGWDQETQYF. In DNA form, the CDR3 reads TGTGCCAGCGGGTGGGATCAAGAGACCCAGTACTTC.

For this clonotype: Lacking the conserved final phenylalanine or tryptophan, this CDR3 likely reflects a read error. The limits of the CDR3 on the DNA are not certain, so only TCRdb's listed CDR3 is given. The J gene is TRBJ2-5, the V gene TRBV7-8; the table's D call of TRBD1 was not tested on the DNA. 15 amino acids form the CDR3, both terminal residues included. The germline CDR1 and CDR2 sequences are SGHVS and FQNEAQ. CDR3 protein: CASSSDRDGEQYFGN.

J is TRBJ1-1 and V is TRBV7-3, with D perhaps TRBD1 (5 bases). Germline CDR1 SGHTA, CDR2 FQGTGA. The CDR3 sequence is 16 residues long. With 5 bases removed from V and 0 bases from J, the gap between germline ends came to 16 bases. CDR3 nucleotide sequence: TGTGCCAGCAGCCCCCAGGGTGGGGTGATGAACACTGAAGCTTTCTTT. Protein: CASSPQGGVMNTEAFF.

Remarks on this clonotype: The CDR3 carries no conserved terminal phenylalanine or tryptophan, so it likely arises from a read error. The DNA is left out, because the CDR3 cannot be placed on it with certainty; the CDR3 is given as TCRdb lists it. The chain is built from TRBV7-2 and TRBJ2-1; the DNA was not used to check the table's D call, TRBD1. Germline-derived CDR1 and CDR2 are SGHTA and FQGNSA. The CDR3 is 16 amino acids long, termini counted. The CDR3 here is CASSLLQGNSPLHFGN.

The chain carries TRBV6-4 and TRBJ2-7, with 7 bases lining up with TRBD2. The trim removed 0 bases at V and 7 bases at J, leaving 9 bases unmatched. The CDR3 length is 15 residues. Germline V gene lookup returns CDR1 MRHNA and CDR2 SNTAGT. The CDR3 is CASSDSLGGSSEQYF. CDR3 nucleotides: TGTGCCAGCAGTGACTCGTTGGGGGGGTCTAGTGAGCAGTACTTC.

Details on this clonotype: In this CDR3 the conserved last residue, phenylalanine or tryptophan, is missing, so a read error is likely. No DNA is shown, since the ends of the CDR3 on it are uncertain; the CDR3 is the one TCRdb lists. The gene calls are TRBV24-1 and TRBJ2-1; whether TRBD1, the table's D call, matches the DNA was not checked. The CDR3 sequence runs 18 residues, both termini included. CDR1 KGHDR and CDR2 SFDVKD come from the germline V gene. The CDR3: CATSDPRTGEDYGYTFGS.

In regard to this clonotype: No conserved phenylalanine or tryptophan is present at the end of the CDR3, so a read error is the likely explanation. Because the CDR3's place on the DNA is in doubt, the DNA is left out and the CDR3 is given as listed by TCRdb. V usage is TRBV7-3 and J usage is TRBJ2-6; TRBD2, as called in the table, went unchecked against the DNA. The CDR3 length is 9 residues, termini included. Germline CDR1 reads SGHTA; CDR2 reads FQGTGA. Here the CDR3 reads CASSLRPSG.